This T cell receptor (beta chain) came from a study of technical replicates of blood from a handful of donors. Germline CDR1 is SNHLY and CDR2 is FYNNEI. Trimming removed 6 bases from V and 8 bases from J; junction bases left unmatched: 20. This CDR3 is 18 amino acids long. Assay used: immunoSEQ multiplex PCR; TCRdb lists only in-frame clones, some missing. The table shows about 71,000 clones, with around 97% occurring only once. V and J are TRBV2 and TRBJ2-1, with TRBD2 matching 9 bases. Material: T cells isolated from PBMCs. The origin of this receptor is a human donor in good health. The CDR3 DNA reads TGTGCCAGCAGGAGGAGAGGACTAGCGAAGGCCGTACAAGATGAGCAGTTCTTC. Translating gives CASRRRGLAKAVQDEQFF. Full variable domain (outside the CDR3, taken from reference TRBV2 and TRBJ2-1): EPEVTQTPSHQVTQMGQEVILRCVPISNHLYFYWYRQILGQKVEFLVSFYNNEISEKSEIFDDQFSVERPDGSNFTLKIRSTKLEDSAMYFCASRRRGLAKAVQDEQFFGPGTRLTVL.